This passage covers 5 T cell receptor beta chains from one sample sequenced in a study of graft-versus-host responses after intestinal transplantation. Method: immunoSEQ multiplex PCR; TCRdb's copy keeps in-frame clones and lacks some. Seen here are nearly 25,000 clones, approximately 40% observed once, and the top ten hold around 0.66%. The sample consisted of alloreactive CD4+ T cells from a mixed lymphocyte reaction culture, taken before intestinal transplant. The subset here: CFSE-low proliferating T cells sorted from roughly six-day pre-transplant mixed lymphocyte reaction (GvH or HvG direction). Receptors were obtained from a human patient who received an intestinal transplant.

This clone has a handful of counts. The gene calls are TRBV30 and TRBJ1-5; D is uncertain. The V and J ends lost 1 base and 2 bases respectively, with 18 bases between them. The CDR3 sequence is 17 residues long. The germline CDR1 and CDR2 sequences are GTSNPN and SVGIG (reference sequence). CDR3 coding DNA: TGTGCCTGGAGTGCCGCCCGGACTTCTCGCGGCAATCAGCCCCAGCATTTT. It codes for CAWSAARTSRGNQPQHF.

The chain couples TRBV7-8 to TRBJ2-5; possible D gene TRBD2, 7 bases. The CDR3 spans 17 residues. CDR1 is SGHVS, CDR2 FQNEAQ, per germline. V lost 1 base to trimming and J lost 7 bases, with 22 bases between them. This CDR3 is CASSLELGRTAGRTQYF. In nucleotides, the CDR3 is TGTGCCAGCAGCTTAGAGTTAGGGCGGACAGCGGGACGGACCCAGTACTTC.

The chain carries TRBV9 and TRBJ2-1, with D maybe TRBD2 (9 bases). Trimming pared 4 bases from V and 6 bases from J, leaving 26 bases between. Germline V gene sequence: CDR1 SGDLS, CDR2 YYNGEE. The CDR3 spans 18 residues. The CDR3 protein is CASSPRGQSSGSGNEQFF. The CDR3 nucleotides read TGTGCCAGCAGCCCCAGGGGGCAAAGTAGCGGGAGTGGCAATGAGCAGTTCTTC.

The chain combines TRBV9 with TRBJ1-2; D gene uncertain. The length of the CDR3 is 13 residues. The V and J ends lost 0 bases and 7 bases respectively, with 10 bases between them. CDR1 is SGDLS and CDR2 is YYNGEE in the germline V gene. The CDR3 is CASSVGVGVGYTF. DNA for the CDR3: TGTGCCAGCAGCGTAGGGGTGGGCGTTGGCTACACCTTC.

V gene TRBV4-1 combines with J gene TRBJ2-3, with 8 bases identical to TRBD1. The CDR3 totals 15 residues. The germline V gene encodes CDR1 MGHRA and CDR2 YSYEKL. The junction had 6 bases not matched to a gene; V was cut back by 3 bases and J by 4 bases. DNA of the CDR3: TGCGCCAGCAGCCAGCCTGGACAGGGATCAGATACGCAGTATTTT. Residues: CASSQPGQGSDTQYF.